This T cell receptor (beta chain) was identified in a study of long-term antiretroviral therapy in people with HIV. The study, taken as a whole, reports: Information on adherence, resistance and therapy changes was unavailable. All blood samples came from the years 2004 to 2017, possibly under older ART regimens.

The V end was cut by 4 bases, the J end by 0 bases, with 16 bases between. The CDR3 covers 16 residues. The germline V gene has CDR1 SGHRS and CDR2 YFSETQ. As to this clone: The antigen remains unidentified.

The assay, immunoSEQ v3.0, was run at survey level. Here immunoSEQ multiplex PCR was the method, and the copy in TCRdb shows in-frame clones only, minus some. The sample records about 21,000 clones, 79% being singletons. This TCR was recovered from a woman between 40 and 55 years old with HIV. V gene TRBV5-1 combines with J gene TRBJ1-2; D remains ambiguous. Sequenced material: unsorted PBMCs, taken 4.1 years after starting antiretroviral therapy. The CDR3 bases are TGCGCCAGCAGCCGAAAAGACGGAAAGACTAACTATGGCTACACCTTC. This sequence encodes CASSRKDGKTNYGYTF.